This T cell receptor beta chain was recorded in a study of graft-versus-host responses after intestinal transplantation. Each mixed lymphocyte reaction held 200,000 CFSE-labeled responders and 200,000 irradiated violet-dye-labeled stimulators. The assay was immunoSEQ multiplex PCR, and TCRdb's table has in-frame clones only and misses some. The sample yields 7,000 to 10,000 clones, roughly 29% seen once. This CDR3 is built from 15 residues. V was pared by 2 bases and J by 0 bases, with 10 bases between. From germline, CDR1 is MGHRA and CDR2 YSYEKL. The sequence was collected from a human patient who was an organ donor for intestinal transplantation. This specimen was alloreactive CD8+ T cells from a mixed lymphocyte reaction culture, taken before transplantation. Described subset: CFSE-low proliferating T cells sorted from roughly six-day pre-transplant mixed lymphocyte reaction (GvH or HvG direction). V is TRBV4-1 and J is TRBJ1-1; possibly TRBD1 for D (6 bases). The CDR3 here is CASSQKQGMNTEAFF. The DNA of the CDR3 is TGCGCCAGCAGCCAAAAACAGGGCATGAACACTGAAGCTTTCTTT.